The clone carrying this TCR beta chain has just one count. Its matching antigen is unknown. The germline V gene encodes CDR1 LGHNA and CDR2 YNFKEQ. V dropped 0 bases and J dropped 5 bases, with 13 bases sitting between them. There are 15 residues in the CDR3. The sample is drawn from a study of cytomegalovirus exposure and HLA in healthy donors. Sequencing was performed with immunoSEQ multiplex PCR; in TCRdb, only in-frame clones are kept and a portion is missing. In the table there are hundreds of thousands of clones, approximately 84% of which are singletons. General study findings and limits: It was confirmed in vitro that three of the CMV-associated chains were specific for CMV antigens. In a later analysis, first-cohort TCR clusters were found to tend to co-occur in the 120 validation repertoires.

The sequence was obtained from a man younger than 35 in good health and CMV-seropositive. The sequencing sample was made of PBMCs. The chain is built from TRBV4-2 and TRBJ1-2, with D tentatively TRBD1 (5 bases). Here the CDR3 reads CASSQEKRDGYGYTF. The CDR3 coding sequence is TGTGCCAGCAGCCAAGAGAAGAGGGACGGGTATGGCTACACCTTC.